This TCR beta chain emerged from a study of patients and donors after allogeneic stem cell transplantation (dated by TCRdb to the early 2020s). Library creation used RT-PCR. This sample was sequenced with a NextSeq 550. Using fastp at Q25 and MiXCR, TCRdb reprocessed the public reads and kept productive beta chains. CDR3 protein duplicates are merged, each entry listing the most common genes and DNA. In all, the sample holds 410,000 or so distinct CDR3 sequences, and roughly 17% of those were seen once. The top ten constitute 6.5% to 7.5% of the sample. Comment on this clonotype: The antigen it binds to is not known. Per-base qualities were not stored, and no clone one base away is much larger.

CDR1 and CDR2 are read off the germline V gene as MDHEN and SYDVKM. At the junction V is shortened by 7 bases and J by 4 bases; bases outside the gene matches: 10. From the cysteine up to the phenylalanine, the CDR3 has a length of 15 residues. Only the CDR3 DNA is retained, 45 bases long and in frame from the first base. This chain joins TRBV28 to TRBJ2-3; TRBD1 lines up with 8 middle nucleotides. The specimen sequenced was blood, either unsorted or a sorted T cell fraction (not recorded which). The receptor's source is a human donor who was either an allogeneic HSCT recipient or a stem cell or donor lymphocyte infusion donor (not recorded which). It is not recorded whose cells these are; they may come from a transplant donor. The sequenced DNA is TGTGCCAGCAACAGCCCCGGGACAGGCGCAGATACGCAGTATTTT. This sequence encodes CASNSPGTGADTQYF.